These 21 T cell receptor beta chains were all obtained from the same sample, sequenced in a study of T cells in Graves' hyperthyroidism and ophthalmopathy. Amplification targeted TCR beta CDR3 regions from RNA transcripts. First-round RT-PCR targeting the TCR CDR3 was performed with the HTBI primer set. TCRdb independently ran MiXCR on the multiplex PCR reads; one entry per CDR3 protein. The table includes hundreds of thousands of distinct CDR3 sequences, roughly 45% detected once. The sequenced sample was peripheral blood or thyroid tissue (not recorded which). The source is an adult man with Graves' disease, either hyperthyroidism or ophthalmopathy (not recorded which).

This clonotype was detected ten times or more. This chain links TRBV10-3 with TRBJ1-1; tentative D call: TRBD1 (5 bases). The CDR3 has 13 residues. Trimming stripped 2 bases from V and 3 bases from J, with 7 bases between. The germline V gene encodes CDR1 ENHRY and CDR2 SYGVKD. The CDR3 loop reads CAISERGDTEAFF. Written as DNA, the CDR3 is TGTGCCATCAGTGAGCGGGGCGACACTGAAGCTTTCTTT.

This clonotype has at least ten counts. The genes are TRBV29-1 and TRBJ2-2; D is undetermined. Trimming took 4 bases from V and 4 from J, leaving 13 bases between them. The CDR3 is made up of 14 amino acids. Germline V gene lookup returns CDR1 SQVTM and CDR2 ANQGSEA. CDR3 nucleotide sequence: TGCAGCGTTGCACATTTCAGTGGCACCGGGGAGCTGTTTTTT. Translation: CSVAHFSGTGELFF.

This clonotype was observed once. This chain connects TRBV5-4 to TRBJ1-4, with D possibly being TRBD1 (6 bases). Trimming left V 1 base short and J 6 bases short, with 13 bases between. Germline CDR1 and CDR2: SGHNT and YYREEE (reference sequence). This CDR3 comprises 15 residues. This chain's CDR3 is CASSLIGSGDEKLFF. The CDR3, as DNA: TGTGCCAGCAGCTTGATAGGGTCAGGGGATGAAAAACTGTTTTTT.

This sequence joins TRBV2 and TRBJ2-5; 7 nucleotides line up with TRBD1. V was clipped by 6 bases and J by 2 bases; unmatched bases: 9. Looked up from germline, CDR1 is SNHLY and CDR2 is FYNNEI. This CDR3 contains 15 residues. Here the CDR3 DNA reads TGTGCCAGCAGCAAAGGGGGACAGAAACAAGAGACCCAGTACTTC. This sequence encodes CASSKGGQKQETQYF.

In this sample, this clonotype turned up many times. The chain uses TRBV5-1 and TRBJ2-7; 11 positions agree with TRBD2. The V segment lost 4 bases and the J segment 4 bases; nucleotides outside the gene matches: 7. Germline V gene sequence: CDR1 SGHRS, CDR2 YFSETQ. The CDR3 has 15 amino acids. The CDR3 nucleotides are TGCGCCAGCAGCCCGGTAGCGGGAGGGCCTTACGAGCAGTACTTC. Amino acid sequence: CASSPVAGGPYEQYF.

This clonotype was found many times. This chain uses TRBV7-9 with TRBJ1-3; no clear D gene. The CDR3 contains 12 residues. Germline-derived CDR1 and CDR2 are SEHNR and FQNEAQ (reference sequence). V lost 4 bases and J lost 4, with 5 bases in between. CDR3 loop: CASSSTGNTIYF. The CDR3 DNA sequence: TGTGCCAGCAGCTCTACAGGAAACACCATATATTTT.

This clonotype was picked up many times. CDR3 nucleotides: TGTGCCAGTAGTATCTCAGCTAACTATGGCTACACCTTC. This sequence encodes CASSISANYGYTF. This chain connects TRBV19 to TRBJ1-2; D is uncertain. V lost 3 bases to trimming and J lost 0 bases, with 5 bases between them. From germline, CDR1 is LNHDA and CDR2 SQIVND (reference sequence). This CDR3 has 13 amino acids.

CDR3 residues: CASSIPNNQPQHF. The CDR3 bases are TGTGCCAGCAGTATTCCGAACAATCAGCCCCAGCATTTT. This chain links TRBV25-1 with TRBJ1-5, with D unclear. The V gene lost 5 bases and the J gene lost 3 bases, with 8 bases spanning the gap. This CDR3 spans 13 amino acids. Germline-derived CDR1 and CDR2 are MGHDK and SYGVNS.

This clonotype was counted only a few times. The V gene is TRBV2, the J gene TRBJ1-4, with 11 bases matching TRBD1. The V segment lost 5 bases and the J segment 7 bases; nucleotides outside the gene matches: 9. Looked up from germline, CDR1 is SNHLY and CDR2 is FYNNEI. The CDR3 runs 16 residues. In DNA form, the CDR3 reads TGTGCCAGCAGTTCTGCCCGGACAGGGGGCCTTGAAAAACTGTTTTTT. Translation: CASSSARTGGLEKLFF.

In this sample, this clonotype turned up a few times. The rearrangement uses TRBV9 and TRBJ2-5; D unclear. This CDR3 has 13 residues. V lost 7 bases and J lost 5, with 15 bases in between. From germline, CDR1 is SGDLS and CDR2 YYNGEE. DNA for the CDR3: TGTGCCAGCTCACCGCGCACCGGCGAGACCCAGTACTTC. Translated, it gives CASSPRTGETQYF. Using reference TRBV9 and TRBJ2-5 for the parts outside the CDR3, the full variable domain is DSGVTQTPKHLITATGQRVTLRCSPRSGDLSVYWYQQSLDQGLQFLIQYYNGEERAKGNILERFSAQQFPDLHSELNLSSLELGDSALYFCASSPRTGETQYFGPGTRLLVL.

The chain couples TRBV9 to TRBJ1-1; a possible D gene is TRBD1 (5 bases). The CDR3 runs 15 residues. V was shortened by 4 bases and J by 1 base, with 14 bases between the two germline ends. Per the germline V gene, CDR1 is SGDLS and CDR2 is YYNGEE. In DNA form, the CDR3 reads TGTGCCAGCAGCCAAGCAGGGAGGCAGAACACTGAAGCTTTCTTT. Protein sequence: CASSQAGRQNTEAFF.

This clonotype was recorded many times. The chain is built from TRBV20-1 and TRBJ2-5; tentative D call: TRBD2 (6 bases). CDR1 and CDR2 from the germline V gene are DFQATT and SNEGSKA (reference sequence). CDR3 size: 16 residues. V was cut by 6 bases and J by 5 bases, with 25 bases left in between. CDR3 region: CSAPRGGPNLGETQYF. DNA for the CDR3: TGCAGTGCCCCGCGTGGAGGGCCTAATCTTGGGGAGACCCAGTACTTC.

This clonotype was observed a handful of times. The chain uses TRBV9 and TRBJ1-1, with 8 bases identical to TRBD1. This CDR3 has 17 residues. With V trimmed by 0 bases and J by 0 bases, 7 bases remained unmatched. Per the germline V gene, CDR1 is SGDLS and CDR2 is YYNGEE. The CDR3 nucleotides are TGTGCCAGCAGCGTAGAGCCACAGGGGGGAGTGAACACTGAAGCTTTCTTT. It translates to CASSVEPQGGVNTEAFF.

This clonotype was observed many times. This rearrangement joins TRBV7-9 to TRBJ2-7; D call uncertain. The V and J ends lost 5 bases and 0 bases respectively, with 11 bases between them. CDR3 length equals 14 residues. CDR1 is SEHNR, CDR2 FQNEAQ, per germline (reference sequence). In nucleotides, the CDR3 is TGTGCCAGCAGCCACGCGACGAGCTCCTACGAGCAGTACTTC. Residues: CASSHATSSYEQYF.

Concerning this clonotype itself: A read error is possible here, since a much larger clone lies one base away. The chain employs TRBV24-1 and TRBJ2-7; D perhaps matches TRBD2 (5 bases). Germline loops: CDR1 KGHDR, CDR2 SFDVKD. The CDR3 has 12 residues. For the CDR3, the DNA is TGTGCCACCCAACGGGATTCCTACAAGCAGTACTTC. Its protein product is CATQRDSYKQYF.

This chain uses TRBV6-5 with TRBJ1-3, with no clear D. Germline lookup yields CDR1 MNHEY and CDR2 SVGAGI. V lost 0 bases, J lost 0 bases, and 9 bases lay in between. The CDR3 is 16 residues long. This CDR3 is CASSYSSRLSGNTIYF. The CDR3 DNA sequence: TGTGCCAGCAGTTACTCGAGTAGACTCTCTGGAAACACCATATATTTT.

The rearrangement links TRBV24-1 to TRBJ2-5, with D perhaps TRBD1 (6 bases). This CDR3 contains 16 residues. Germline lookup yields CDR1 KGHDR and CDR2 SFDVKD. V lost 2 bases and J lost 0, with 12 bases in between. The CDR3 coding sequence is TGTGCCACCAGTGATTGGGGGCCCCAACACCAAGAGACCCAGTACTTC. Its protein is CATSDWGPQHQETQYF.

Points on this clonotype: A much larger clone sits a single nucleotide away, making a read error possible. The genes are TRBV10-2 and TRBJ2-7, with 9 bases aligning to TRBD2. Germline V lookup: CDR1 WSHSY, CDR2 SAAADI. This CDR3 has 13 residues. The CDR3 DNA reads as TGCGCCAGCAGGACTAGCGGAGGGTACGGGCAGTACTTC. It codes for CASRTSGGYGQYF.

This clonotype appeared many times. V and J are TRBV9 and TRBJ1-2; 12 nucleotides line up with TRBD1. Trimming at V came to 7 bases and at J to 8 bases, leaving 3 bases not matched to a gene. Germline-derived CDR1 and CDR2 are SGDLS and YYNGEE. The CDR3 covers 12 residues. CDR3 in amino acids: CASPGTGGGYTF. For the CDR3, the DNA is TGTGCCAGCCCAGGGACAGGGGGCGGCTACACCTTC. The entire variable domain, with the rest obtained from reference TRBV9 and TRBJ1-2, is as follows: DSGVTQTPKHLITATGQRVTLRCSPRSGDLSVYWYQQSLDQGLQFLIQYYNGEERAKGNILERFSAQQFPDLHSELNLSSLELGDSALYFCASPGTGGGYTFGSGTRLTVV.

Notes on this clonotype: This may stem from a read error, because a much larger clone lies one nucleotide away. The rearrangement links TRBV15 to TRBJ1-1; D gene unclear. The CDR3 covers 15 residues. Germline CDR1 reads LNHNV; CDR2 reads YYDKDF (reference sequence). V was pared by 1 base and J by 0 bases, with 9 bases between. CDR3 amino acids: CATSRVAGLNTEAFF. In nucleotides, the CDR3 is TGTGCCACCAGCAGAGTGGCGGGATTGAACACTGAAGCTTTCTTT.

V usage is TRBV2 and J usage is TRBJ2-5; 11 positions agree with TRBD2. V lost 6 bases, J lost 5 bases, and 11 bases stayed unmatched. The germline V gene has CDR1 SNHLY and CDR2 FYNNEI. CDR3 size: 16 residues. Here the CDR3 DNA reads TGTGCCAGCAGCGGATTGGCCTTAGCGGGAGGGGAGACCCAGTACTTC. This codes for CASSGLALAGGETQYF.